The 5 T cell receptor beta chains listed next were all sequenced from one sample in a study of CD8+CD57+ T cells in acquired aplastic anemia. All sequencing subjects had displayed CD8+CD57+ cell expansion on flow cytometry. TCR beta VDJ and CDR3 were profiled, and genomic DNA was the template. One entry per CDR3 protein, called by TCRdb with MiXCR from the reads. The repertoire holds around 250,000 distinct CDR3 sequences, around 82% seen once, with 40% to 50% in the top ten. Sequenced: sorted CD4+, CD8+, or CD8+CD57+ T cells (not recorded which) from PBMCs. These receptors all stem from a human donor with aplastic anemia.

This chain's CDR3 is CASSFGDLTDTQYF. CDR3 nucleotides: TGTGCCAGCAGCTTCGGGGACCTCACAGATACGCAGTATTTT. V gene TRBV5-5 combines with J gene TRBJ2-3; TRBD1 or TRBD2 may be the D gene (5 bases each). Germline V CDR1 and CDR2: SGHKS, YYEKEE (reference sequence). This CDR3 has 14 residues. Trimming left V 2 bases short and J 2 bases short, with 9 bases between. Combining the CDR3 with reference TRBV5-5 and TRBJ2-3 gives the whole variable domain DAGVTQSPTHLIKTRGQQVTLRCSPISGHKSVSWYQQVLGQGPQFIFQYYEKEERGRGNFPDRFSARQFPNYSSELNVNALLLGDSALYLCASSFGDLTDTQYFGPGTRLTVL.

The chain combines TRBV9 with TRBJ2-3, with D maybe TRBD2 (5 bases). This CDR3 has 14 residues. CDR1 is SGDLS and CDR2 is YYNGEE in the germline V gene. The ends were cut back, 0 bases at V and 7 bases at J, with 12 bases in the middle. The CDR3 bases are TGTGCCAGCAGCGTAGGGGGAGCGCCAAATACGCAGTATTTT. It is translated as CASSVGGAPNTQYF.

A note on this clonotype: The final CDR3 position lacks the conserved phenylalanine or tryptophan, pointing to a likely read error. No DNA is shown, since the ends of the CDR3 on it are uncertain; the CDR3 is the one TCRdb lists. The chain has TRBV19 and TRBJ1-6. The V gene's germline CDR1 is LNHDA and CDR2 SQIVND (reference sequence). From its first to its last residue, the CDR3 has 16 amino acids. The CDR3 is CASSIAGASYNEQLFV.

With regard to this clonotype: Lacking the conserved final phenylalanine or tryptophan, this CDR3 likely reflects a read error. The DNA is omitted, as the CDR3 cannot be located on it reliably, and the CDR3 follows TCRdb's listing. The chain is built from TRBV7-9 and TRBJ2-3; TRBD1 was called by the table and not checked on the DNA. The CDR3 is made up of 13 amino acids, end residues included. Germline CDR1 reads SEHNR; CDR2 reads FQNEAQ (reference sequence). CDR3 loop: CASRVGRQGARRT.

The chain has TRBV7-8 and TRBJ2-7; unclear D gene. CDR3 length: 18 residues. V was pared by 0 bases and J by 1 base, with 19 bases between. The V gene's germline CDR1 is SGHVS and CDR2 FQNEAQ. The CDR3 is CASSLAPDRNALSYEQYV. As DNA, the CDR3 is TGTGCCAGCAGCTTAGCGCCAGACCGGAATGCCCTGTCCTACGAGCAGTACGTC.